This T cell receptor beta chain was recovered during a study of a mutant IDH1 vaccine in newly diagnosed glioma. Study context: Investigators started vaccination 4-6 weeks after radiotherapy alone, or with temozolomide cycles.

The time point denotes: week 5, during vaccination. Doses of 300 ug of mutant IDH1 20-mer peptide were given with topical imiquimod. V dropped 4 bases and J dropped 4 bases, with 11 bases sitting between them. Per germline, CDR1 LGHNA and CDR2 YNFKEQ. The CDR3 consists of 13 residues. This clone showed up just a few times. Its antigen is currently unknown. Data came from immunoSEQ multiplex PCR; TCRdb stores just in-frame clones and leaves some out. The sample yields about 29,000 clones, about nine tenths seen once. Here the sequenced sample was peripheral blood mononuclear cells (PBMCs), taken from a glioma patient whose treatment included an IDH1 peptide vaccine. This chain uses TRBV4-2 with TRBJ2-7; D gene unclear. This sequence originates from a woman in her thirties or forties with glioma. Some clones in this sample may be carry-over from other donors' samples. The CDR3 spells CASSPSMGYEQYF. The CDR3 nucleotides are TGTGCCAGCAGCCCATCGATGGGGTACGAGCAGTACTTC.